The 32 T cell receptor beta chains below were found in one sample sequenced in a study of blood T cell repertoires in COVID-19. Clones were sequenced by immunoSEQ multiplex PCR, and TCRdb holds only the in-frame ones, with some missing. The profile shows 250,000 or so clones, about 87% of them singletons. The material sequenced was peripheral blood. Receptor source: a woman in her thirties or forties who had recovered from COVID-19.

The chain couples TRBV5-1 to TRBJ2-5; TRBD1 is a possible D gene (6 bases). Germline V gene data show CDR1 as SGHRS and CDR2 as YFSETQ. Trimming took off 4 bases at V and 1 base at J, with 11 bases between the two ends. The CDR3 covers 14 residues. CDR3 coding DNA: TGCGCCAGCAGCCACAGGACAGTCCAAGAGACCCAGTACTTC. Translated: CASSHRTVQETQYF.

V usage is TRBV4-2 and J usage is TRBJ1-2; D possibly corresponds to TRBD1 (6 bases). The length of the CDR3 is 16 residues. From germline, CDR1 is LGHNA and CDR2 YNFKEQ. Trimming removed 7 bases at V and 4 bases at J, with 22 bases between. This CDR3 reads CASTISRQEYVYGYTF. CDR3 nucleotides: TGTGCCAGCACCATCTCCCGACAGGAGTACGTCTATGGCTACACCTTC.

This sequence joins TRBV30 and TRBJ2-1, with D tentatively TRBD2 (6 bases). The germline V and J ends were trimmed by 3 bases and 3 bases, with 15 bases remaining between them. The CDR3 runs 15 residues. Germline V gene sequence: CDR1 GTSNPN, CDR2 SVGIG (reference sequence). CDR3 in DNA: TGTGCCTGGAGGCCATCCGGGACTGGCTACAATGAGCAGTTCTTC. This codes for CAWRPSGTGYNEQFF.

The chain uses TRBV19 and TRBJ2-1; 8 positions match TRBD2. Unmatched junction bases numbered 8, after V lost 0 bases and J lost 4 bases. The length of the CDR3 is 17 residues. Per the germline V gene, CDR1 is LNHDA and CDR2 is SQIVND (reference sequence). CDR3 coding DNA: TGTGCCAGTAGTATAGATCTATGGGCTAGCGGGTACAATGAGCAGTTCTTC. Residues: CASSIDLWASGYNEQFF.

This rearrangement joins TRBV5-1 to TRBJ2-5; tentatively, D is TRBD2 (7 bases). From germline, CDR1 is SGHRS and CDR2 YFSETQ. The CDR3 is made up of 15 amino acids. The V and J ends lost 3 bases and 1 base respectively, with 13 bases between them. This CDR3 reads CASSWGGHPQETQYF. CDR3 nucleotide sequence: TGCGCCAGCAGCTGGGGGGGACATCCCCAAGAGACCCAGTACTTC.

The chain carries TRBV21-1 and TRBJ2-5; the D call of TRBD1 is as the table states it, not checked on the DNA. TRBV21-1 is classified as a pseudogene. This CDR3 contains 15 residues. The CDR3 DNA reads TGTGCCAGCAGCACCCCTACAGGGGCAGGGGAGACCCAGTACTTC. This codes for CASSTPTGAGETQYF.

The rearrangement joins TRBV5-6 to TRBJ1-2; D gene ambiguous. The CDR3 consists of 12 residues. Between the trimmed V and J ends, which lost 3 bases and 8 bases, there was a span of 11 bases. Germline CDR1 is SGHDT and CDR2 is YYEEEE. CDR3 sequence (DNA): TGTGCCAGCAGCTCCTACCATTGGGGCTACACCTTC. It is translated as CASSSYHWGYTF.

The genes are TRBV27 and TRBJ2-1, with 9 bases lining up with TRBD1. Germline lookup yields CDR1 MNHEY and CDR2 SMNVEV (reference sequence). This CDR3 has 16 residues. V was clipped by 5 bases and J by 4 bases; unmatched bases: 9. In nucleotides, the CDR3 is TGTGCCAGCAGTCCCGGGACAGGGTCCCTGTACAATGAGCAGTTCTTC. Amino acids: CASSPGTGSLYNEQFF.

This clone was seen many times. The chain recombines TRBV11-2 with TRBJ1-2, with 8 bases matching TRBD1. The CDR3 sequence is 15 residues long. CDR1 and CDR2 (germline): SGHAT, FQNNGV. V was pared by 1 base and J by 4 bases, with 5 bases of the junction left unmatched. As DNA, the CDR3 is TGTGCCAGCAGCTTAGCAGGGGGCGATATCTATGGCTACACCTTC. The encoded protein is CASSLAGGDIYGYTF.

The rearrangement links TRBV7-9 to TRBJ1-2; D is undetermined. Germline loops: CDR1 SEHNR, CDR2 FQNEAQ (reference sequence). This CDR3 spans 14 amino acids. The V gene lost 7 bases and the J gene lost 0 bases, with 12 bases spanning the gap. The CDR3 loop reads CASTPPETNYGYTF. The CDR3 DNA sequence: TGTGCCAGCACCCCCCCTGAGACTAACTATGGCTACACCTTC.

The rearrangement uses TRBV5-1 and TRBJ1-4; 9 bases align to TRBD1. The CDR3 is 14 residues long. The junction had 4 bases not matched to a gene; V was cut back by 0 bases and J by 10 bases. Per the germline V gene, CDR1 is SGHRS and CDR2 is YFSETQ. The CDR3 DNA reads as TGCGCCAGCAGCTTGGGGGGACAGGGTGCAAAACTGTTTTTT. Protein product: CASSLGGQGAKLFF.

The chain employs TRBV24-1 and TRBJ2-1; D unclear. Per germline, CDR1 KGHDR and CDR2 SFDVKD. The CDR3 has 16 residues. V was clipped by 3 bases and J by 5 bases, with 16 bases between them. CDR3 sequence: CATSDGGLQSDNEQFF. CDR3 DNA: TGTGCCACCAGTGATGGCGGCTTGCAGAGCGACAATGAGCAGTTCTTC.

CDR3 sequence: CASRSGLSQETQYF. In nucleotides, the CDR3 is TGTGCCAGCCGTAGCGGACTGTCCCAAGAGACCCAGTACTTC. The V gene is TRBV6-5, the J gene TRBJ2-5, with a tentative D call TRBD2 (6 bases). Germline V gene sequence: CDR1 MNHEY, CDR2 SVGAGI. CDR3 length: 14 residues. V was shortened by 8 bases and J by 1 base, with 14 bases between the two germline ends.

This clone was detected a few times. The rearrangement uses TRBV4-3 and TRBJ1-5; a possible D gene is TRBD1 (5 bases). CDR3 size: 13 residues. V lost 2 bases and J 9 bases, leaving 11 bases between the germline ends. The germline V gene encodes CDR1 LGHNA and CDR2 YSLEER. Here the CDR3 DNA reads TGCGCCAGCAGCCAAACACTTGACAGGCCCCAGCATTTT. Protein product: CASSQTLDRPQHF.

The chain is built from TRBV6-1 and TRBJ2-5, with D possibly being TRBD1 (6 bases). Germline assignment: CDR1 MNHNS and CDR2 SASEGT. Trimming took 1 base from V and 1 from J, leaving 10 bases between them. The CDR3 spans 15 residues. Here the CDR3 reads CASSEVRTAQETQYF. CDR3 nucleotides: TGTGCCAGCAGTGAAGTCAGGACAGCCCAAGAGACCCAGTACTTC.

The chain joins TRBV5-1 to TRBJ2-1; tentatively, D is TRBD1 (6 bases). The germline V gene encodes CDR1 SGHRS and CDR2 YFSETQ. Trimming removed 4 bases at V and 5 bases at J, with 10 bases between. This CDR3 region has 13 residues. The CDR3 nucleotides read TGCGCCAGCAGCCCCGGACAGAACAATGAGCAGTTCTTC. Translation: CASSPGQNNEQFF. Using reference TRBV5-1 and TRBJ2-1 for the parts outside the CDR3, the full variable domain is KAGVTQTPRYLIKTRGQQVTLSCSPISGHRSVSWYQQTPGQGLQFLFEYFSETQRNKGNFPGRFSGRQFSNSRSEMNVSTLELGDSALYLCASSPGQNNEQFFGPGTRLTVL.

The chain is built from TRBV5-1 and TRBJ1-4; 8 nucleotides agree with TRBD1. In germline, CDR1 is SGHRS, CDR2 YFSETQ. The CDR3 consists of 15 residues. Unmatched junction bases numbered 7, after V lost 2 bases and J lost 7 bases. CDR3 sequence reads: CASSFGQGGIEKLFF. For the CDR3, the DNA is TGCGCCAGCAGCTTCGGACAGGGAGGAATTGAAAAACTGTTTTTT.

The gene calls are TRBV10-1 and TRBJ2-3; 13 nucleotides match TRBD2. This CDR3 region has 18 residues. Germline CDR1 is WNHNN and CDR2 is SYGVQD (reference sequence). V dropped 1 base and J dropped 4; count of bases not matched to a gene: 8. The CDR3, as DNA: TGCGCCAGCAGTGAGTTTGTGACTAGCGGGGGGAGCTCAGATACGCAGTATTTT. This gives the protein CASSEFVTSGGSSDTQYF.

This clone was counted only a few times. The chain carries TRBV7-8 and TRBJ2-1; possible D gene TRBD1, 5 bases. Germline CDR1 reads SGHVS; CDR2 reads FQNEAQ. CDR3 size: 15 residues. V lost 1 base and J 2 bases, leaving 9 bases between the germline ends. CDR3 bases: TGTGCCAGCAGCTTAGTTAAGGGGCCCTACAATGAGCAGTTCTTC. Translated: CASSLVKGPYNEQFF.

The CDR3 DNA reads TGTGCCAGCAGCTTATTTGTAGGAGGACAGGGCTTTATCGGGGAGCTGTTTTTT. This translates into CASSLFVGGQGFIGELFF. The chain is built from TRBV7-7 and TRBJ2-2, with 8 bases lining up with TRBD1. CDR1 and CDR2 (germline): SSHAT, FNYEAQ (reference sequence). The CDR3 runs to 18 residues. Trimming at V came to 2 bases and at J to 7 bases, leaving 15 bases not matched to a gene.

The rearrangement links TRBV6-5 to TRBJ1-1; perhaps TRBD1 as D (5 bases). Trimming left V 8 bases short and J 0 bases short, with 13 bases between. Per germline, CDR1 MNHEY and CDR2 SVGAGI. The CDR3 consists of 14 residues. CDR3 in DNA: TGTGCCAGCCGGAGGGGAGGAGTGAACACTGAAGCTTTCTTT. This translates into CASRRGGVNTEAFF.

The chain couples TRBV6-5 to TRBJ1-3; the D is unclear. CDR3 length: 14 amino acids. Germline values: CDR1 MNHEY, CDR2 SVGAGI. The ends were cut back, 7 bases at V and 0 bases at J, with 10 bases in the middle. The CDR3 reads CASTYSNSGNTIYF. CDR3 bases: TGTGCCAGCACCTACAGCAACTCTGGAAACACCATATATTTT.

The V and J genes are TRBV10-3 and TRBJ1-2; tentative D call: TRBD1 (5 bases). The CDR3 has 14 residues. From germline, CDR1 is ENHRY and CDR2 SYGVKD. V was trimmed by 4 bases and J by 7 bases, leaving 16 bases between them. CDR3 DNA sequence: TGTGCCATCAGTGGACCATTCAGGGCAGGTGGCTACACCTTC. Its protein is CAISGPFRAGGYTF.

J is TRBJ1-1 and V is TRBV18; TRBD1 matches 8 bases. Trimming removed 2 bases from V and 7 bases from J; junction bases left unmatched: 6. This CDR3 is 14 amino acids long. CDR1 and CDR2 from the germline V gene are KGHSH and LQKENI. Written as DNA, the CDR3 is TGTGCCAGCTCACCAGCGTTACAGGGGGGTGAAGCTTTCTTT. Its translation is CASSPALQGGEAFF.

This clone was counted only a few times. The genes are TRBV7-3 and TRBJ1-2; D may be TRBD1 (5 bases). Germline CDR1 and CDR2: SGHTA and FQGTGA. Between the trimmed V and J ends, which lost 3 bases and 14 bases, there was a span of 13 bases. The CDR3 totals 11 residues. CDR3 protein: CASSFGGRKTF. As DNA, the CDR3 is TGTGCCAGCAGCTTTGGGGGGAGGAAAACCTTC.

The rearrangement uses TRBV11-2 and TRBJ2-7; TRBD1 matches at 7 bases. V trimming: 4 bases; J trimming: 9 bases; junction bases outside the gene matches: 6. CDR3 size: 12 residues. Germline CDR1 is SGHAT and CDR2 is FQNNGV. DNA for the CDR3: TGTGCCAGCAGCTCCACAGGGGTCGGGCAGTACTTC. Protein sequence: CASSSTGVGQYF.

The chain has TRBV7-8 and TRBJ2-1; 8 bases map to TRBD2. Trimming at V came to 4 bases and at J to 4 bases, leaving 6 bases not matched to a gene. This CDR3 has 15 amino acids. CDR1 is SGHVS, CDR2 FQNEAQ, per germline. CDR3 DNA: TGTGCCAGCAGCTCTTTAGCGGGGAGTTACAATGAGCAGTTCTTC. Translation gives CASSSLAGSYNEQFF.

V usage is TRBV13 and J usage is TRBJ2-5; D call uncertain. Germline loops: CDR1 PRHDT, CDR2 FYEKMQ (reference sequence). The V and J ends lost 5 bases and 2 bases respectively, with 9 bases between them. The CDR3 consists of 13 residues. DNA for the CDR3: TGTGCCAGCAGCACCACTCTTCAAGAGACCCAGTACTTC. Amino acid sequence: CASSTTLQETQYF.

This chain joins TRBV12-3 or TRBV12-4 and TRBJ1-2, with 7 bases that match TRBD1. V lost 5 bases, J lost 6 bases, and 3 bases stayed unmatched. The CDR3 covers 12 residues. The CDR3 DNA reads TGTGCCAGCAGTACACAGGGGAATGGCTACACCTTC. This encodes CASSTQGNGYTF.

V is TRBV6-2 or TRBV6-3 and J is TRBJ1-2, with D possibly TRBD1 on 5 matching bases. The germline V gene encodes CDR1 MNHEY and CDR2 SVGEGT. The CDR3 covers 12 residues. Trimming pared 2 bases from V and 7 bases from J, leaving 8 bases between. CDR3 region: CASSYRGGGYTF. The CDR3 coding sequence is TGTGCCAGCAGTTACAGGGGAGGTGGCTACACCTTC.

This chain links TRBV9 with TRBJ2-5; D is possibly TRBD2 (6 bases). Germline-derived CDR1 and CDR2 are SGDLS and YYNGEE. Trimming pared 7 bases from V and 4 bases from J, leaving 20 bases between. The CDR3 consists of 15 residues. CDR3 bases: TGTGCCAGCTCCCCCTGGAAGCGGGCGATAGAGACCCAGTACTTC. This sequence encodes CASSPWKRAIETQYF. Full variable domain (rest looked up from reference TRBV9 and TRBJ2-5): DSGVTQTPKHLITATGQRVTLRCSPRSGDLSVYWYQQSLDQGLQFLIQYYNGEERAKGNILERFSAQQFPDLHSELNLSSLELGDSALYFCASSPWKRAIETQYFGPGTRLLVL.

CDR3 in DNA: TGTGCCAGCAGCTTAACGCGGGGAGCCAAGGCAGATACGCAGTATTTT. Its protein is CASSLTRGAKADTQYF. The V call is TRBV7-3, the J call TRBJ2-3; D may be TRBD2 (6 bases). Trimming shortened V by 0 bases and J by 4 bases, and 14 bases separated the two germline ends. Germline V gives CDR1 SGHTA, CDR2 FQGTGA. The CDR3 is 16 amino acids.